The text below deals with one T cell receptor beta chain. These data come from a study of blood T cell repertoires in COVID-19. Study-wide background: COVID-19 samples collected from the United States, Italy and Spain covered acute and convalescent phases. From T cells, B-cell-depleted T cells, or PBMCs came the material, which was cDNA or gDNA.

All enrollees were roughly 18 to 95 years old and from roughly 26 US areas. The table came from immunoSEQ multiplex PCR; TCRdb's copy has only in-frame clones and leaves some out. The sample consists of approximately 330,000 clones, approximately 83% of them appearing once. V lost 5 bases to trimming and J lost 5 bases; unmatched junction nucleotides: 4. The CDR3 extends over 15 amino acids. Germline-derived CDR1 and CDR2 are MDHEN and SYDVKM. The source is a woman aged 35 to 49 with acute COVID-19. The chain combines TRBV28 with TRBJ1-6; TRBD1 matches 9 bases. The sample comprised PBMCs or T cells enriched from blood (not recorded which). CDR3 bases: TGTGCCAGCAGTACCGGGACAGGGAATAATTCACCCCTCCACTTT. Its translation: CASSTGTGNNSPLHF.